This is a list of T cell receptor beta chains from one sample in a study of neurological immune-mediated disorders. TCRdb ran MiXCR on the 5' RACE reads and lists one entry per CDR3 protein. This sample has 84,000 or so distinct CDR3 sequences, with roughly 4.5% found just once. Sequenced sample: PBMCs. The receptors were sampled from a woman aged 55-70 years with multiple sclerosis. CDR3s include the opening cysteine and the closing phenylalanine or tryptophan. The D gene is left open where the match is weak. Only some rows state a clone size, as once, few, many or a class for expanded clones.

abundance	d_gene	len	v_gene	j_gene	CDR3nt	CDR3aa
many	TRBD1	13	TRBV20-1	TRBJ1-5	TGCAGTGCCAGGGGGCTATCAAATCAGCCCCAGCATTTT	CSARGLSNQPQHF
many	TRBD2	15	TRBV4-2	TRBJ2-2	TGTGCCAGCAGTCCCGGGACTAGTATCACCGGGGAGCTGTTTTTT	CASSPGTSITGELFF
many	NA	16	TRBV7-6	TRBJ2-7	TGTGCCAGCAGCTTAGACGGGTCTCTTACTAATTACGAGCAGTACTTC	CASSLDGSLTNYEQYF
few	NA	15	TRBV18	TRBJ2-5	TGTGCCAGCTCACGATCTATCGGGACTGAAGAGACCCAGTACTTC	CASSRSIGTEETQYF
many	NA	12	TRBV7-2	TRBJ2-7	TGTGCCAGCAGCTTAGGGACCGACGAGCAGTACTTC	CASSLGTDEQYF
many	TRBD1	17	TRBV3-1	TRBJ1-1	TGTGCCAGCAGCCGGATACAGGGGGCGAGGATGAAAACTGAAGCTTTCTTT	CASSRIQGARMKTEAFF
NA	NA	13	TRBV18	TRBJ1-6	TGTGCCAACTCACCTTCACGTGAATCACCCCTCCACTTT	CANSPSRESPLHF
many	TRBD1	14	TRBV12-3/TRBV12-4	TRBJ1-2	TGTGCCAGCAGCCCGGGGACAGAACCATTCGGCTACACCTTC	CASSPGTEPFGYTF
many	NA	14	TRBV20-1	TRBJ2-1	TGCAGTGCTATGATAGCGGTGGCCTACAATGAGCAGTTCTTC	CSAMIAVAYNEQFF
many	NA	15	TRBV3-1	TRBJ1-5	TGTGCCAGCAGCCAAGACCCAAGAAGCAATCAGCCCCAGCATTTT	CASSQDPRSNQPQHF